This T cell receptor (beta chain) was documented in a study of blood T cells in healthy people across ages. General study points: From one million sequenced T cells, diversity estimates were lower bounds.

Together with a sample-barcoded 5' primer, a J-beta primer mix was included in a second PCR lasting about 6 to 11 cycles. A template-switch adaptor with 12 random nucleotides tagged each cDNA molecule. TCRdb processed the 5' RACE reads anew with MiXCR; each CDR3 protein has one entry. Among roughly 1,500,000 distinct CDR3 sequences listed, approximately 32% were seen once. In regard to this clonotype: Antigen unknown.

Germline CDR1 is SGHRS and CDR2 is YFSETQ. The CDR3 has 14 amino acids. V lost 0 bases to trimming and J lost 6 bases, with 12 bases between them. The V call is TRBV5-1, the J call TRBJ1-2; D is possibly TRBD1 (6 bases). The sequence was collected from a woman aged 25 to 39 in good health. Sequenced material: blood. Here the CDR3 reads CASSLAWGADGYTF. CDR3 nucleotides: TGCGCCAGCAGCTTGGCATGGGGGGCAGATGGCTACACCTTC.